Listed below are T cell receptor beta chains from one sample, sequenced in a study of blood T cell repertoires in COVID-19. Method: immunoSEQ multiplex PCR; TCRdb's copy keeps in-frame clones and lacks some. The sample includes about 210,000 clones, roughly 86% of them seen just once. What was sequenced was PBMCs or T cells enriched from blood (not recorded which). These TCRs come from a man between 18 and 29 years old with acute COVID-19. CDR3s include the opening cysteine and the closing phenylalanine or tryptophan. Fields, in order: J gene, D gene, clone size, V gene, CDR3 DNA, CDR3 protein. A D gene is named only where the DNA matches it firmly. Size tells how often a clone was seen (once, few, many) or the class of an expanded clone, and some rows leave it out.

J: TRBJ2-2
D: .
size: .
V: TRBV29-1
DNA: TGCAGCGTTGAAGTCTCAGGGTCCGGGGAGCTGTTTTTT
CDR3: CSVEVSGSGELFF

J: TRBJ2-1
D: TRBD2
size: few
V: TRBV7-8
DNA: TGTGCCAGCAGCCCAACTAGCGGGAGGGCCGGTGAGCAGTTCTTC
CDR3: CASSPTSGRAGEQFF

J: TRBJ1-1
D: .
size: .
V: TRBV7-9
DNA: TGTGCCAGCAGCTTAGTTTTGATGGGGGGCACTGAAGCTTTCTTT
CDR3: CASSLVLMGGTEAFF

J: TRBJ2-3
D: .
size: .
V: TRBV30
DNA: TGTGCCTGGAGTGGACCGCGGGCGGGCACAGATACGCAGTATTTT
CDR3: CAWSGPRAGTDTQYF

J: TRBJ1-1
D: .
size: .
V: TRBV5-6
DNA: TGTGCCAGCAGCTTATCTCCCGCGCAGGCATTGAACACTGAAGCTTTCTTT
CDR3: CASSLSPAQALNTEAFF

J: TRBJ2-1
D: TRBD2
size: once
V: TRBV7-8
DNA: TGTGCCAGCAGCTTAGGGGGACTAGGCAATGAGCAGTTCTTC
CDR3: CASSLGGLGNEQFF

J: TRBJ2-1
D: .
size: .
V: TRBV6-1
DNA: TGTGCCAGCAGCCCCACCCGGGACAATGAGCAGTTCTTC
CDR3: CASSPTRDNEQFF

J: TRBJ1-4
D: .
size: .
V: TRBV28
DNA: TGTGCCAGCAGTTTAGGGGGGGAGAGTGAAAAACTGTTTTTT
CDR3: CASSLGGESEKLFF

J: TRBJ1-6
D: .
size: .
V: TRBV20-1
DNA: TGCAGTGCTAGTCCCCCCGGCTCCTATAATTCACCCCTCCACTTT
CDR3: CSASPPGSYNSPLHF

J: TRBJ2-1
D: .
size: .
V: TRBV7-8
DNA: TGTGCCAGCAGCGAAGACCCGGGACTCAGCTCCTACAATGAGCAGTTCTTC
CDR3: CASSEDPGLSSYNEQFF

J: TRBJ1-2
D: TRBD1
size: .
V: TRBV28
DNA: TGTGCCAGCAGTCCAGGGACAGGGGAGGACTATGGCTACACCTTC
CDR3: CASSPGTGEDYGYTF

J: TRBJ2-3
D: .
size: .
V: TRBV7-9
DNA: TGTGCCAGCAGCTCGACTTGGACAGCCACAGATACGCAGTATTTT
CDR3: CASSSTWTATDTQYF

J: TRBJ2-5
D: .
size: .
V: TRBV7-2
DNA: TGTGCCAGCCTCCCCCGTCCACCCCACGGAGAGACCCAGTACTTC
CDR3: CASLPRPPHGETQYF

J: TRBJ1-4
D: .
size: .
V: TRBV19
DNA: TGTGCCAGTAGTATTGTAGTCTCGGGGGAAGATGAAAAACTGTTTTTT
CDR3: CASSIVVSGEDEKLFF

J: TRBJ1-3
D: .
size: few
V: TRBV19
DNA: TGTGCCAGTACGAACGGTCACCTGCGGACTGGAAACACCATATATTTT
CDR3: CASTNGHLRTGNTIYF

J: TRBJ2-7
D: .
size: few
V: TRBV9
DNA: TGTGCCAGCAGCCCTGGGGGCGGGTACGAGCAGTACTTC
CDR3: CASSPGGGYEQYF

J: TRBJ1-3
D: .
size: .
V: TRBV7-2
DNA: TGTGCCAGCTACCTATCCCCCGCTGGAAACACCATATATTTT
CDR3: CASYLSPAGNTIYF

J: TRBJ2-1
D: TRBD2
size: .
V: TRBV19
DNA: TGTGCCAGTAGTTCTACTAGCGGGAGTAGAAATGAGCAGTTCTTC
CDR3: CASSSTSGSRNEQFF

J: TRBJ2-1
D: .
size: .
V: TRBV29-1
DNA: TGCAGCGTTGATGGGGGGAATGAGCAGTTCTTC
CDR3: CSVDGGNEQFF

J: TRBJ1-5
D: .
size: .
V: TRBV28
DNA: TGTGCCAGCAGTTTCATCGAGCGTAATCAGCCCCAGCATTTT
CDR3: CASSFIERNQPQHF

J: TRBJ1-1
D: TRBD1
size: .
V: TRBV30
DNA: TGTGCCTGGAGCGTCGACAGGGGCAATGAAGCTTTCTTT
CDR3: CAWSVDRGNEAFF

J: TRBJ1-2
D: .
size: once
V: TRBV19
DNA: TGTGCCAGTAGTTTATCCTACTATGGCTACACCTTC
CDR3: CASSLSYYGYTF

J: TRBJ1-5
D: TRBD1
size: .
V: TRBV23-1
DNA: TGCGCCAGCAGTCGAAGACAGGGTAATCAGCCCCAGCATTTT
CDR3: CASSRRQGNQPQHF

J: TRBJ1-2
D: .
size: .
V: TRBV29-1
DNA: TGCAGCGTTGACGCCGCTACCTATGGCTACACCTTC
CDR3: CSVDAATYGYTF

J: TRBJ2-1
D: TRBD2
size: .
V: TRBV5-4
DNA: TGTGCCAGCAGCTCCGGACTAGCGGGGACATACAATGAGCAGTTCTTC
CDR3: CASSSGLAGTYNEQFF

J: TRBJ1-1
D: .
size: .
V: TRBV19
DNA: TGTGCCAGTAGTTTCTGGGGCGGCACTGAAGCTTTCTTT
CDR3: CASSFWGGTEAFF

J: TRBJ2-4
D: TRBD2
size: .
V: TRBV4-1
DNA: TGCGCCAACAGCCGGGGACTAGCGGGAGTGATAAGGGCCAAAAACATTCAGTACTTC
CDR3: CANSRGLAGVIRAKNIQYF

J: TRBJ1-1
D: TRBD1
size: .
V: TRBV28
DNA: TGTGCCAGCGGTAGGACAGGGGGAGGCACTGAAGCTTTCTTT
CDR3: CASGRTGGGTEAFF

J: TRBJ2-7
D: .
size: .
V: TRBV5-4
DNA: TGTGCCAGCAGCTTGGGAGGGCCGAGCTCCTACGAGCAGTACTTC
CDR3: CASSLGGPSSYEQYF

J: TRBJ1-2
D: TRBD1
size: .
V: TRBV18
DNA: TGTGCCAGCTCAGGGACAGGGGACTATGGCTACACCTTC
CDR3: CASSGTGDYGYTF

J: TRBJ1-5
D: .
size: .
V: TRBV30
DNA: TGTGCCTGGAGTGTACAAAGGGGTCAGCCCCAGCATTTT
CDR3: CAWSVQRGQPQHF

J: TRBJ2-1
D: TRBD2
size: .
V: TRBV10-1
DNA: TGCGCCAGCAGTTCGACTAGCGGGAGCTATGAGCAGTTCTTC
CDR3: CASSSTSGSYEQFF

J: TRBJ2-1
D: TRBD1
size: .
V: TRBV28
DNA: TGTGCCAGCAGTTTAGTGGGACAGGCGAGTAAGAGCTCCTACAATGAGCAGTTCTTC
CDR3: CASSLVGQASKSSYNEQFF

J: TRBJ1-1
D: .
size: .
V: TRBV18
DNA: TGTGCCAGCTCACCTGGGCAGAACACTGAAGCTTTCTTT
CDR3: CASSPGQNTEAFF

J: TRBJ2-1
D: TRBD2
size: .
V: TRBV30
DNA: TGTGCCTGGAGTGTATTCAGAACTAGCGGGAGTTGGAATGAGCAGTTCTTC
CDR3: CAWSVFRTSGSWNEQFF

J: TRBJ2-3
D: TRBD2
size: .
V: TRBV28
DNA: TGTGCCAGCACCCTAAAGCGGGAGTACGGCACAGATACGCAGTATTTT
CDR3: CASTLKREYGTDTQYF

J: TRBJ1-4
D: TRBD1
size: .
V: TRBV13
DNA: TGTGCCAGCAGCTTTTTTCAGGGGGGCAAACTGTTTTTT
CDR3: CASSFFQGGKLFF

J: TRBJ2-7
D: TRBD1
size: .
V: TRBV7-6
DNA: TGTGCCAGCAGCTCAACAGGGGGGCCCTCCTACGAGCAGTACTTC
CDR3: CASSSTGGPSYEQYF

J: TRBJ1-1
D: .
size: .
V: TRBV18
DNA: TGTGCCAGCTCATCAGGGGTCGACACTGAAGCTTTCTTT
CDR3: CASSSGVDTEAFF

J: TRBJ1-6
D: .
size: once
V: TRBV28
DNA: TGTGCCAGCGGTCTTCGCGACAGAGATAATTCACCCCTCCACTTT
CDR3: CASGLRDRDNSPLHF

J: TRBJ1-6
D: .
size: .
V: TRBV6-1
DNA: TGTGCCAGCAGTGAACTAGGGGGTGATAATTCACCCCTCCACTTT
CDR3: CASSELGGDNSPLHF

J: TRBJ2-7
D: .
size: .
V: TRBV5-4
DNA: TGTGCCAGCAGGACGGGGTTGGTTGCCGAGCAGTACTTC
CDR3: CASRTGLVAEQYF

J: TRBJ2-7
D: TRBD2
size: .
V: TRBV7-8
DNA: TGTGCCAGCAGCTTAGGGGGCGGGAGGGGATCCTACGAGCAGTACTTC
CDR3: CASSLGGGRGSYEQYF

J: TRBJ2-7
D: TRBD1
size: .
V: TRBV6-1
DNA: TGTGCCAGCAGTGAAAGGACAGGCCTCGAGCAGTACTTC
CDR3: CASSERTGLEQYF

J: TRBJ2-1
D: .
size: .
V: TRBV7-7
DNA: TGTGCTAGCAGCATCAACCGGGACTCCTACAATGAGCAGTTCTTC
CDR3: CASSINRDSYNEQFF